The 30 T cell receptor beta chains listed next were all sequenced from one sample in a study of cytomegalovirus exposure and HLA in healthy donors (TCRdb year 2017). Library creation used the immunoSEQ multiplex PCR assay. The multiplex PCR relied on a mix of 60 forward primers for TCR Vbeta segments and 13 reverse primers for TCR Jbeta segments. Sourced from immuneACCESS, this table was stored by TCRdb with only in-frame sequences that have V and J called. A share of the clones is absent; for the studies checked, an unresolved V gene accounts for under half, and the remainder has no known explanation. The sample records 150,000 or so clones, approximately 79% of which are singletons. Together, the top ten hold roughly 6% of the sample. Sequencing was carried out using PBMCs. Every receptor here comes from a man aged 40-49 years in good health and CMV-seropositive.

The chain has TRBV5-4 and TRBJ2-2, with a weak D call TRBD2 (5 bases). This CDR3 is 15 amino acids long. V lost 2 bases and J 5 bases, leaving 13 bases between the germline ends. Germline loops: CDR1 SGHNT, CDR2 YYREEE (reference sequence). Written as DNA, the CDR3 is TGTGCCAGCAGCTTAACTTCCCCGGGGACCGGGGAGCTGTTTTTT. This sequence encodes CASSLTSPGTGELFF.

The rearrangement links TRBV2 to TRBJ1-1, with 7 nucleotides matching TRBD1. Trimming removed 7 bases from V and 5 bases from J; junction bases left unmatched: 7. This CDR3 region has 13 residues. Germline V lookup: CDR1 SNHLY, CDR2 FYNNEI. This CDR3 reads CASNRQGGTEAFF. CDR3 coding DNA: TGTGCCAGCAATAGACAGGGCGGGACTGAAGCTTTCTTT.

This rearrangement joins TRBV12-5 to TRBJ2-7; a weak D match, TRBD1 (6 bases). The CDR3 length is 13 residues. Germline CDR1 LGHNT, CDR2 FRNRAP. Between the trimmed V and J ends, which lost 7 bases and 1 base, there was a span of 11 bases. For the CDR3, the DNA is TGTGCTAGTGCCCTGGACAGATCCTACGAGCAGTACTTC. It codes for CASALDRSYEQYF. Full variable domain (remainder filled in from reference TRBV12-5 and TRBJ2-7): DARVTQTPRHKVTEMGQEVTMRCQPILGHNTVFWYRQTMMQGLELLAYFRNRAPLDDSGMPKDRFSAEMPDATLATLKIQPSEPRDSAVYFCASALDRSYEQYFGPGTRLTVT.

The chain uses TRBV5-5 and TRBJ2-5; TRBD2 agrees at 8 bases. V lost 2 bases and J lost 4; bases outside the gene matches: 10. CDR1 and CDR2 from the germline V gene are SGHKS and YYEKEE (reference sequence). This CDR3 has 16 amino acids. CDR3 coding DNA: TGTGCCAGCAGCTTTAGTTCGTCCAGCGGGAGAGAGACCCAGTACTTC. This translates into CASSFSSSSGRETQYF.

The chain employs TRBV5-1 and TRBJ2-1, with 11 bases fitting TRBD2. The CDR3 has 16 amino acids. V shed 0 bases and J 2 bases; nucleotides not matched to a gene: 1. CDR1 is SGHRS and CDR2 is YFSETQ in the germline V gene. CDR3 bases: TGCGCCAGCAGCTTGGCTAGCGGGAGGACCTACAATGAGCAGTTCTTC. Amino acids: CASSLASGRTYNEQFF.

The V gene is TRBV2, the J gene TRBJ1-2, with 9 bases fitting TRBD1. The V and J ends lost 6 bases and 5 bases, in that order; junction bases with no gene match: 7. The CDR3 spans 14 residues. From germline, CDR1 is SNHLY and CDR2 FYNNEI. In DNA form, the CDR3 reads TGTGCCAGCAGCCAACAGGGGGCTGAGTATGGCTACACCTTC. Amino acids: CASSQQGAEYGYTF.

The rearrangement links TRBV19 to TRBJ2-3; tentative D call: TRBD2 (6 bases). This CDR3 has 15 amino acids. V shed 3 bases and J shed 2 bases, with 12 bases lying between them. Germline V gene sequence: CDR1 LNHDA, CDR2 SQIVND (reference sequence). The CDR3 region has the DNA TGTGCCAGTAGTATCGGGGACTTGTTCACAGATACGCAGTATTTT. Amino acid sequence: CASSIGDLFTDTQYF.

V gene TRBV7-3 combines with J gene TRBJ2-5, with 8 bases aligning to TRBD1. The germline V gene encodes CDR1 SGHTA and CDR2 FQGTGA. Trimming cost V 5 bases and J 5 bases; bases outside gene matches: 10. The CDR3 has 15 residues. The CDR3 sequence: CASSIRTGPWETQYF. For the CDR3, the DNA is TGTGCCAGCAGCATTCGGACAGGGCCGTGGGAGACCCAGTACTTC.

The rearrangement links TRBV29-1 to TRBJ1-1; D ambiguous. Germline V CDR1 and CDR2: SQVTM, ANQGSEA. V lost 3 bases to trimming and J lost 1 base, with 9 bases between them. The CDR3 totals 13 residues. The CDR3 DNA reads TGCAGCGTTGAGTTAGTCGAGAACACTGAAGCTTTCTTT. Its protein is CSVELVENTEAFF.

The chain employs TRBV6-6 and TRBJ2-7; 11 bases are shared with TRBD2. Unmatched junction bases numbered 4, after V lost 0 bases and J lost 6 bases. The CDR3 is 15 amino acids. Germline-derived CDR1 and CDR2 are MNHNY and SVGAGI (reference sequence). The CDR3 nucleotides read TGTGCCAGCAGTTACTCGAGCCTAGCGGGAGGCGAGCAGTACTTC. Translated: CASSYSSLAGGEQYF.

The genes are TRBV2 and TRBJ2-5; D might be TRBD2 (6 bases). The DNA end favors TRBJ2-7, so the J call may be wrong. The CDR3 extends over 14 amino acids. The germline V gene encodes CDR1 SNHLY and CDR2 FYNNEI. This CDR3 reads CASSEAGGIHEQYF. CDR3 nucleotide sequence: TGTGCCAGCAGTGAAGCCGGAGGGATTCACGAGCAGTACTTC.

CDR3: CASSAPVGGGYTF. As DNA, the CDR3 is TGTGCCAGCAGCGCACCGGTGGGGGGTGGCTACACCTTC. V and J are TRBV28 and TRBJ1-2; perhaps TRBD1 as D (5 bases). Per the germline V gene, CDR1 is MDHEN and CDR2 is SYDVKM. The V and J ends lost 6 bases and 7 bases respectively, with 15 bases between them. This CDR3 is 13 amino acids long.

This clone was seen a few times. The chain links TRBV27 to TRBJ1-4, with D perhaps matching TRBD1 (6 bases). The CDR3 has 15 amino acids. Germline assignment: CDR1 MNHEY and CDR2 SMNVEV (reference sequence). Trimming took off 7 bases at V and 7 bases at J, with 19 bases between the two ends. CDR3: CASKKRGGVGEKLFF. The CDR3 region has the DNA TGTGCCAGCAAGAAGCGGGGGGGCGTAGGTGAAAAACTGTTTTTT.

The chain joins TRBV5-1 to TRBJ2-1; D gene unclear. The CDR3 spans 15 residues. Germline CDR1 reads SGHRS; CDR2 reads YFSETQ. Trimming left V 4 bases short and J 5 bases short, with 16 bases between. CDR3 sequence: CASSPSGLTHNEQFF. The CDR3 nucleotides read TGCGCCAGCAGCCCTTCGGGTCTCACTCACAATGAGCAGTTCTTC.

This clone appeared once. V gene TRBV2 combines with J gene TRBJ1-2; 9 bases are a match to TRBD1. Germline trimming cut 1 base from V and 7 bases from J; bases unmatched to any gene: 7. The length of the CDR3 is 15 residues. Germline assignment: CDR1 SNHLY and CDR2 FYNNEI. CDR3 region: CASSEEGDRVAGYTF. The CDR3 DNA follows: TGTGCCAGCAGTGAAGAGGGGGACAGGGTTGCTGGCTACACCTTC.

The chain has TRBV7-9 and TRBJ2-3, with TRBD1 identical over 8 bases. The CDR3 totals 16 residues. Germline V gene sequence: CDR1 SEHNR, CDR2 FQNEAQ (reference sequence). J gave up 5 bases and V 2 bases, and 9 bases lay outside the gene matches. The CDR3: CASSLTTGVRKDTQYF. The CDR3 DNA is TGTGCCAGCAGCTTAACGACAGGGGTTCGTAAAGATACGCAGTATTTT.

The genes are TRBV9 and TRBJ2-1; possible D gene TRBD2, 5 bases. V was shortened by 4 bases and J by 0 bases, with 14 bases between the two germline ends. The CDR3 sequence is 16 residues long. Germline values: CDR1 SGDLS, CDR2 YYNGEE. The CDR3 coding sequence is TGTGCCAGCAGCCCCCGTTTGGGGAGCTCCTACAATGAGCAGTTCTTC. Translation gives CASSPRLGSSYNEQFF.

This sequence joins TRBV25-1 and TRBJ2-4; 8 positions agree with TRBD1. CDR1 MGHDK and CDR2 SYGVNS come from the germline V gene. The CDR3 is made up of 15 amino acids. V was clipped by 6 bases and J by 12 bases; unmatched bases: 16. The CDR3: CASRDREGVGHSQYF. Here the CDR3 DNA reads TGTGCCAGCAGGGACAGGGAAGGGGTCGGGCACAGTCAGTACTTC.

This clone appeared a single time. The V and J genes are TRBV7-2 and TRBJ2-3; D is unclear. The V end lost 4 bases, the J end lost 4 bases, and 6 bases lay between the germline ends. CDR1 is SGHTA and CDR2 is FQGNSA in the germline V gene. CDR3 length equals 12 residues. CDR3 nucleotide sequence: TGTGCCAGCAGCTCCAGATCAGATACGCAGTATTTT. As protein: CASSSRSDTQYF.

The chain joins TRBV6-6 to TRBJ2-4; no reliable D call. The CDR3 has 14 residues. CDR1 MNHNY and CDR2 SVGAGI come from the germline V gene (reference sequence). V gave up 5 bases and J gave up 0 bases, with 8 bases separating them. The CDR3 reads CASSHSLAKNIQYF. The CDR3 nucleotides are TGTGCCAGCAGTCATAGTCTAGCCAAAAACATTCAGTACTTC.

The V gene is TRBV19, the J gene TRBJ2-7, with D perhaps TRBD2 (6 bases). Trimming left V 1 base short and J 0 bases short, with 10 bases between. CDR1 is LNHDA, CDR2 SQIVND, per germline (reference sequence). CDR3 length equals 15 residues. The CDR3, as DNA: TGTGCCAGTAGTATAGTCGGGACTGGCTCCTACGAGCAGTACTTC. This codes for CASSIVGTGSYEQYF.

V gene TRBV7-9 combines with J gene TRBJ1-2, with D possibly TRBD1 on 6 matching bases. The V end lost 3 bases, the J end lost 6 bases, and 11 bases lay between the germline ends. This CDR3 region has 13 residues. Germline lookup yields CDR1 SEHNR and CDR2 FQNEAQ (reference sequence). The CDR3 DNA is TGTGCCAGCAGCTTTAACAGGGTGGATGGCTACACCTTC. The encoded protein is CASSFNRVDGYTF.

For the CDR3, the DNA is TGTGCCAGCAGCCCCTCTGGGAGCGGGAAGTCCGGGGAGCTGTTTTTT. It specifies CASSPSGSGKSGELFF. The chain carries TRBV6-6 and TRBJ2-2; TRBD2 matches at 7 bases. Losses at the gene ends were 6 bases for V and 6 bases for J; bases not matched to a gene: 13. This CDR3 is built from 16 residues. Germline lookup yields CDR1 MNHNY and CDR2 SVGAGI (reference sequence).

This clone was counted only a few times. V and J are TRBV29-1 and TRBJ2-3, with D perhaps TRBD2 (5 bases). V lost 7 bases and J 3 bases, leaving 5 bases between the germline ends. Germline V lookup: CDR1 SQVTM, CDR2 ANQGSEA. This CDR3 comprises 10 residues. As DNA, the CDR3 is TGCAGCGGAGGGACAGATACGCAGTATTTT. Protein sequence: CSGGTDTQYF.

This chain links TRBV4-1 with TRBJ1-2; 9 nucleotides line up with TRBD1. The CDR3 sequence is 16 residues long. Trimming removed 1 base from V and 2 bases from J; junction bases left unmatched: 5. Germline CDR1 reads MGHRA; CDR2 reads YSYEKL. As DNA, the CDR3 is TGCGCCAGCAGCCAAGCGGGACAGGGAACCAACTATGGCTACACCTTC. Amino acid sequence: CASSQAGQGTNYGYTF.

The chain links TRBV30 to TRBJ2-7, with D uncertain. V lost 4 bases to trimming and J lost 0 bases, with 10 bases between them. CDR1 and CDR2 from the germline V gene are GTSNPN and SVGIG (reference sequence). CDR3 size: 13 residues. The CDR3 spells CAWIKTSSYEQYF. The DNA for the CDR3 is TGTGCCTGGATCAAGACAAGCTCCTACGAGCAGTACTTC.

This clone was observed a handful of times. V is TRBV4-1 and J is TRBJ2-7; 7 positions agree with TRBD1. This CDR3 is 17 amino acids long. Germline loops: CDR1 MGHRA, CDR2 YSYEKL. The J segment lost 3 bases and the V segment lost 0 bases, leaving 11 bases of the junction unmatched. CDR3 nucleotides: TGCGCCAGCAGCCAAGATTTGTTCAGGGGGTACAACTACGAGCAGTACTTC. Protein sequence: CASSQDLFRGYNYEQYF.

The CDR3: CASRAGSHFYEQYF. DNA for the CDR3: TGTGCCAGCAGGGCCGGGAGCCACTTCTACGAGCAGTACTTC. The chain couples TRBV28 to TRBJ2-7; possibly TRBD2 for D (6 bases). Trimming stripped 6 bases from V and 3 bases from J, with 15 bases between. CDR3 length: 14 amino acids. From germline, CDR1 is MDHEN and CDR2 SYDVKM.

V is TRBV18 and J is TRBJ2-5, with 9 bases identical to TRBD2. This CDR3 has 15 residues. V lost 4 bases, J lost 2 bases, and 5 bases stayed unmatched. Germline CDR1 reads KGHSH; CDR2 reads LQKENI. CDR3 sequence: CASSRIAGVQETQYF. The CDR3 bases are TGTGCCAGCTCACGAATAGCGGGAGTACAAGAGACCCAGTACTTC.

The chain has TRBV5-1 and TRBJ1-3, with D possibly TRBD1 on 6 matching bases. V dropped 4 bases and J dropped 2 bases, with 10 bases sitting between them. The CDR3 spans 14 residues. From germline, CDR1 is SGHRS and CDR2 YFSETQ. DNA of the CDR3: TGCGCCAGCAGCGCGAGGGGGACTGGAAACACCATATATTTT. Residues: CASSARGTGNTIYF.